The 23 T cell receptor beta chains given below trace back to one sample, sequenced in a study of early T cells in non-severe SARS-CoV-2 infection (dated by TCRdb to the early 2020s). The library was prepared using 5' RACE. Sequenced on a NextSeq 500. TCRdb reprocessed the public reads (quality trimming at Q25 with fastp, clone calling with MiXCR) and kept in-frame beta chains. When rows share a CDR3 protein, they turn into one entry using the most common DNA and genes. Recorded for this sample are around 86,000 distinct CDR3 sequences; roughly 14% of them occurred a single time. The top ten constitute about 0.59% of the sample. Sequencing was done on a sample of whole blood. These receptors were taken from an adult who was a healthcare worker with PCR-confirmed SARS-CoV-2 infection or an uninfected control (not recorded which).

This clonotype was observed a handful of times. DNA for the CDR3: TGTGCCAGCAGTTTCTGGTTCTCGGAGCTGTTTTTT. It codes for CASSFWFSELFF. This sequence joins TRBV12-3 or TRBV12-4 and TRBJ2-2; no clear D gene. Trimming stripped 3 bases from V and 10 bases from J, with 9 bases between. The CDR3 extends over 12 amino acids.

The rearrangement links TRBV6-2 or TRBV6-3 to TRBJ2-7; 8 bases match TRBD2. The CDR3 extends over 13 amino acids. J lost 3 bases, V lost 5 bases, and 3 bases had no gene match. Germline lookup yields CDR1 MNHEY and CDR2 SVGEGT. Here the CDR3 DNA reads TGTGCCAGCAGTCCGGGGGGGATCTACGAGCAGTACGTC. Its translation: CASSPGGIYEQYV.

This clonotype came up a few times. The chain carries TRBV20-1 and TRBJ1-6; possible D gene TRBD1, 6 bases. The germline V gene has CDR1 DFQATT and CDR2 SNEGSKA (reference sequence). The length of the CDR3 is 14 residues. The V gene lost 6 bases and the J gene lost 10 bases, with 19 bases spanning the gap. The CDR3 spells CSAPTSRGRSPLHF. In DNA form, the CDR3 reads TGCAGTGCCCCCACGAGCCGGGGGCGATCACCCCTCCACTTT.

The J gene is TRBJ1-2, the V gene TRBV5-1; weak D call: TRBD1 (6 bases). Germline V gene sequence: CDR1 SGHRS, CDR2 YFSETQ. The length of the CDR3 is 14 residues. The germline V and J ends were trimmed by 0 bases and 4 bases, with 10 bases remaining between them. The CDR3 reads CASSLDGGRYGYTF. The CDR3 nucleotides read TGCGCCAGCAGCTTGGATGGGGGCCGCTATGGCTACACCTTC. Full variable domain (missing parts from reference TRBV5-1 and TRBJ1-2): KAGVTQTPRYLIKTRGQQVTLSCSPISGHRSVSWYQQTPGQGLQFLFEYFSETQRNKGNFPGRFSGRQFSNSRSEMNVSTLELGDSALYLCASSLDGGRYGYTFGSGTRLTVV.

This rearrangement joins TRBV3-1 to TRBJ1-5; TRBD1 agrees at 7 bases. The CDR3 loop spans 15 amino acids. V shed 1 base and J 9 bases; nucleotides not matched to a gene: 9. In germline, CDR1 is LGHDT, CDR2 YNNKEL (reference sequence). The CDR3 loop is CASSQVGQGVRPQHF. CDR3 in DNA: TGTGCCAGCAGCCAAGTGGGCCAGGGGGTGCGGCCCCAGCATTTT.

J is TRBJ1-1 and V is TRBV6-1; D possibly corresponds to TRBD1 (6 bases). Germline CDR1 reads MNHNS; CDR2 reads SASEGT. V was trimmed by 1 base and J by 5 bases, leaving 20 bases between them. The CDR3 runs 17 residues. The CDR3 protein is CASSEVLHRSRGTEAFF. Written as DNA, the CDR3 is TGTGCCAGCAGTGAAGTCCTTCACAGGTCAAGGGGGACTGAAGCTTTCTTT.

This clonotype was observed at least ten times. V and J are TRBV5-1 and TRBJ1-4; no clear D. This CDR3 has 14 residues. The V gene's germline CDR1 is SGHRS and CDR2 YFSETQ. The V end lost 4 bases, the J end lost 4 bases, and 11 bases lay between the germline ends. The DNA of the CDR3 is TGCGCCAGCAGCCCGTCGCGGGGTAATGAAAAACTGTTTTTT. As protein: CASSPSRGNEKLFF.

The sample holds a few counts of this clonotype. The chain is built from TRBV7-6 and TRBJ1-4; D not certain. V lost 1 base to trimming and J lost 3 bases, with 3 bases between them. This CDR3 has 13 residues. In germline, CDR1 is SGHVS, CDR2 FNYEAQ. The CDR3 reads CASSLVSNEKLFF. DNA for the CDR3: TGTGCCAGCAGCTTAGTGTCTAATGAAAAACTGTTTTTT.

This clonotype has just a few counts. The CDR3 protein is CASSPRDPNEKLFF. CDR3 nucleotides: TGTGCCAGCAGCCCCCGGGATCCCAATGAAAAACTGTTTTTT. The chain employs TRBV12-3 or TRBV12-4 and TRBJ1-4; D remains ambiguous. V dropped 6 bases and J dropped 5 bases, with 13 bases sitting between them. The CDR3 has 14 residues.

The V and J genes are TRBV7-6 and TRBJ1-6, with TRBD1 matching over 10 bases. Germline trimming cut 4 bases from V and 8 bases from J; bases unmatched to any gene: 2. The germline V gene has CDR1 SGHVS and CDR2 FNYEAQ. This CDR3 contains 14 residues. CDR3 in DNA: TGTGCCAGCAGCTACGACAGGGGGCATTCACCCCTCCACTTT. It codes for CASSYDRGHSPLHF. The full variable domain, in which reference TRBV7-6 and TRBJ1-6 provide the parts outside the CDR3, is GAGVSQSPRYKVTKRGQDVALRCDPISGHVSLYWYRQALGQGPEFLTYFNYEAQQDKSGLPNDRFSAERPEGSISTLTIQRTEQRDSAMYRCASSYDRGHSPLHFGNGTRLTVT.

This clonotype was detected ten times or more. The chain is built from TRBV7-8 and TRBJ2-5, with TRBD1 matching over 8 bases. The ends lost 5 bases at V and 4 bases at J; junction bases unmatched: 6. CDR3 length equals 14 residues. Germline V lookup: CDR1 SGHVS, CDR2 FQNEAQ. The CDR3 bases are TGTGCCAGCAGCGCCCCGCAGGGGGCAGAGACCCAGTACTTC. This translates into CASSAPQGAETQYF.

This chain joins TRBV7-2 and TRBJ2-2, with D hard to call. The CDR3 sequence is 13 residues long. Germline V gene sequence: CDR1 SGHTA, CDR2 FQGNSA. The V and J ends lost 5 bases and 6 bases respectively, with 10 bases between them. The CDR3 is CASSQPGAGELFF. The CDR3 nucleotides are TGTGCCAGCAGCCAGCCTGGTGCCGGGGAGCTGTTTTTT. Complete variable domain (other parts from reference TRBV7-2 and TRBJ2-2): GAGVSQSPSNKVTEKGKDVELRCDPISGHTALYWYRQSLGQGLEFLIYFQGNSAPDKSGLPSDRFSAERTGGSVSTLTIQRTQQEDSAVYLCASSQPGAGELFFGEGSRLTVL.

The chain links TRBV3-1 to TRBJ1-6; D is unclear. Germline CDR1 LGHDT, CDR2 YNNKEL (reference sequence). V lost 0 bases to trimming and J lost 0 bases, with 6 bases between them. This CDR3 is built from 16 residues. The CDR3 DNA is TGTGCCAGCAGCCAAGAACAGTACTCCTATAATTCACCCCTCCACTTT. This sequence encodes CASSQEQYSYNSPLHF. The variable domain in full, completed from reference TRBV3-1 and TRBJ1-6, reads DTAVSQTPKYLVTQMGNDKSIKCEQNLGHDTMYWYKQDSKKFLKIMFSYNNKELIINETVPNRFSPKSPDKAHLNLHINSLELGDSAVYFCASSQEQYSYNSPLHFGNGTRLTVT.

This clonotype was detected a few times. The chain joins TRBV7-8 to TRBJ2-1, with TRBD1 matching 10 bases. Germline values: CDR1 SGHVS, CDR2 FQNEAQ. This CDR3 is built from 17 residues. V shed 5 bases and J 1 base; nucleotides not matched to a gene: 8. The CDR3 spells CASSRGGTGDSYNEQFF. CDR3 DNA: TGTGCCAGCAGCCGTGGGGGGACAGGGGATTCCTACAATGAGCAGTTCTTC.

This chain uses TRBV28 with TRBJ2-3, with D possibly being TRBD2 (5 bases). The CDR3 is made up of 14 amino acids. Germline V CDR1 and CDR2: MDHEN, SYDVKM. V was shortened by 6 bases and J by 0 bases, with 10 bases between the two germline ends. The CDR3: CASRRRGSTDTQYF. The CDR3, as DNA: TGTGCCAGCAGACGACGGGGAAGCACAGATACGCAGTATTTT.

This clonotype was detected many times. This chain joins TRBV6-6 and TRBJ2-5; D uncertain. The CDR3 is 15 residues long. Germline-derived CDR1 and CDR2 are MNHNY and SVGAGI (reference sequence). Trimming took off 2 bases at V and 0 bases at J, with 10 bases between the two ends. CDR3 DNA sequence: TGTGCCAGCAGTTACCCGAGCGAGTACCAAGAGACCCAGTACTTC. Its protein product is CASSYPSEYQETQYF.

This clonotype was recorded a few times. The CDR3: CASSPDGTGVSPLHF. CDR3 DNA sequence: TGTGCCAGCTCACCAGACGGGACAGGGGTATCACCCCTCCACTTT. The rearrangement links TRBV18 to TRBJ1-6; TRBD1 agrees at 10 bases. Unmatched junction bases numbered 5, after V lost 2 bases and J lost 10 bases. Germline V gene data show CDR1 as KGHSH and CDR2 as LQKENI. The CDR3 covers 15 residues.

In this sample, this clonotype turned up a few times. DNA for the CDR3: TGTGCCAGCAGTCCCCAGGACCAGGGTTACTCTGGGGCCAACGTCCTGACTTTC. It translates to CASSPQDQGYSGANVLTF. The chain uses TRBV12-3 or TRBV12-4 and TRBJ2-6; D possibly corresponds to TRBD1 (5 bases). There are 18 residues in the CDR3. The ends were cut back, 5 bases at V and 0 bases at J, with 17 bases in the middle.

The rearrangement links TRBV28 to TRBJ1-5; D possibly corresponds to TRBD1 (5 bases). Deletions cut 10 bases from V and 7 bases from J, with 20 bases between. The CDR3 runs to 14 residues. Germline V gene data show CDR1 as MDHEN and CDR2 as SYDVKM. The CDR3 is CAIHWSGKGQPQHF. The DNA for the CDR3 is TGTGCCATCCACTGGTCAGGGAAGGGACAGCCCCAGCATTTT.

In its sample, this clonotype was seen a few times. This chain uses TRBV5-1 with TRBJ2-4; 15 bases align to TRBD2. Germline V lookup: CDR1 SGHRS, CDR2 YFSETQ. There are 19 residues in the CDR3. J gave up 0 bases and V 3 bases, and 7 bases lay outside the gene matches. CDR3 bases: TGCGCCAGCAGCTCGGGACTAGCGGGGGGAATCCTAGCCAAAAACATTCAGTACTTC. Amino acid sequence: CASSSGLAGGILAKNIQYF. The full variable domain, completed using reference TRBV5-1 and TRBJ2-4, is KAGVTQTPRYLIKTRGQQVTLSCSPISGHRSVSWYQQTPGQGLQFLFEYFSETQRNKGNFPGRFSGRQFSNSRSEMNVSTLELGDSALYLCASSSGLAGGILAKNIQYFGAGTRLSVL.

This clonotype was counted at least ten times. V usage is TRBV19 and J usage is TRBJ2-1, with TRBD2 matching 9 bases. After removal of 5 bases from V and 0 bases from J, the junction contained 2 bases not matched to a gene. Germline CDR1 and CDR2: LNHDA and SQIVND (reference sequence). This CDR3 has 15 amino acids. DNA for the CDR3: TGTGCCAGTAGTCGCGGGGGGGCCTCCTACAATGAGCAGTTCTTC. Its translation is CASSRGGASYNEQFF. Supplemented by reference TRBV19 and TRBJ2-1, the full variable domain reads DGGITQSPKYLFRKEGQNVTLSCEQNLNHDAMYWYRQDPGQGLRLIYYSQIVNDFQKGDIAEGYSVSREKKESFPLTVTSAQKNPTAFYLCASSRGGASYNEQFFGPGTRLTVL.

V is TRBV2 and J is TRBJ2-5, with 8 bases that match TRBD2. CDR1 and CDR2 (germline): SNHLY, FYNNEI. The CDR3 runs 13 residues. J gave up 1 base and V 6 bases, and 1 base lay outside the gene matches. DNA for the CDR3: TGTGCCAGCAGGCGGGGGGTCCAAGAGACCCAGTACTTC. It is translated as CASRRGVQETQYF. The full variable domain, its missing parts supplied by reference TRBV2 and TRBJ2-5, is EPEVTQTPSHQVTQMGQEVILRCVPISNHLYFYWYRQILGQKVEFLVSFYNNEISEKSEIFDDQFSVERPDGSNFTLKIRSTKLEDSAMYFCASRRGVQETQYFGPGTRLLVL.

The sample holds a few counts of this clonotype. The chain combines TRBV3-1 with TRBJ2-4; D perhaps matches TRBD1 (5 bases). The CDR3 length is 13 residues. Per germline, CDR1 LGHDT and CDR2 YNNKEL (reference sequence). The ends were cut back, 4 bases at V and 3 bases at J, with 7 bases in the middle. CDR3: CASSPGFKNIQYF. The CDR3 DNA reads as TGTGCCAGCAGCCCAGGGTTCAAAAACATTCAGTACTTC.